The entry that follows covers one T cell receptor beta chain sequence. Its antigen remains unidentified. Everyone who donated was a healthy bone marrow donor. PCR used 60 Vbeta primers and 13 Jbeta primers. Libraries were prepared by immunoSEQ multiplex PCR; TCRdb keeps only in-frame clonotypes and omits some of them. The table lists about 58,000 clones. Trimming cost V 5 bases and J 2 bases; bases outside gene matches: 6. The CDR3 sequence is 14 residues long. The germline gives CDR1 MGHDK, CDR2 SYGVNS. The data were obtained in a study of cytomegalovirus exposure and HLA in healthy donors. General study findings and limits: The sole available immune exposure information was CMV serostatus. Per a later analysis, HLA-associated TCR beta chains showed more clonal expansion than other, equally common TCR beta chains.

The TCR comes from a woman between 18 and 30 years old in good health and CMV-seronegative. The chain links TRBV25-1 to TRBJ2-7; 7 nucleotides match TRBD1. The sequencing sample was made of PBMCs. CDR3 in DNA: TGTGCCAGCAGTCGGGACAGAAGCGCCTACGAGCAGTACTTC. Protein sequence: CASSRDRSAYEQYF.